Each of the 27 T cell receptor beta chains below was sequenced from the same sample in a study of shared T cell receptors in the human thymus. Sequencing was performed with immunoSEQ multiplex PCR; in TCRdb, only in-frame clones are kept and a portion is missing. The sample consists of around 730,000 clones, approximately 83% of them appearing once. These same data were also listed under a study on human thymus T cells.

Material for sequencing was thymocytes. The source is a girl under three years old with a congenital heart defect.

This sequence joins TRBV19 and TRBJ1-5; the match to TRBD1 covers 7 bases. This CDR3 comprises 20 residues. CDR1 is LNHDA, CDR2 SQIVND, per germline (reference sequence). The V segment lost 4 bases and the J segment 0 bases; nucleotides outside the gene matches: 18. The CDR3, as DNA: TGTGCCAGTAGTAACACCACCGAATCCCGGGACAGCCATAGCAATCAGCCCCAGCATTTT. It translates to CASSNTTESRDSHSNQPQHF.

The J gene is TRBJ1-6, the V gene TRBV4-3; D is ambiguous. Per germline, CDR1 LGHNA and CDR2 YSLEER. Trimming shortened V by 6 bases and J by 5 bases, and 17 bases separated the two germline ends. The CDR3 extends over 16 amino acids. CDR3 nucleotide sequence: TGCGCCAGCAGGCGGCAAGGAGGTTTCAATAATTCACCCCTCCACTTT. Its translation: CASRRQGGFNNSPLHF.

This chain joins TRBV5-4 and TRBJ2-1, with 12 bases that match TRBD2. V shed 2 bases and J 5 bases; nucleotides not matched to a gene: 14. Germline V gives CDR1 SGHNT, CDR2 YYREEE (reference sequence). This CDR3 has 19 amino acids. CDR3: CASSFPPLLAGGPNNEQFF. The CDR3 DNA is TGTGCCAGCAGCTTTCCACCGCTCCTAGCGGGGGGGCCGAACAATGAGCAGTTCTTC.

This clone came up once. The chain recombines TRBV7-9 with TRBJ2-1; 7 bases agree with TRBD1. The germline V gene encodes CDR1 SEHNR and CDR2 FQNEAQ (reference sequence). With 5 bases clipped from V and 0 bases from J, the junction kept 4 bases outside the gene matches. The CDR3 is made up of 15 amino acids. The CDR3 loop is CASSDGTDSYNEQFF. The CDR3 coding sequence is TGTGCCAGCAGCGACGGGACAGACTCCTACAATGAGCAGTTCTTC.

The chain recombines TRBV19 with TRBJ2-7; TRBD2 aligns across 7 bases. V gave up 8 bases and J gave up 7 bases; unmatched junction bases: 5. Germline loops: CDR1 LNHDA, CDR2 SQIVND (reference sequence). The CDR3 covers 11 residues. CDR3 protein: CASGEGNEQYF. The CDR3 region has the DNA TGTGCCAGTGGGGAGGGGAATGAGCAGTACTTC.

This chain connects TRBV5-4 to TRBJ1-2, with a weak D call TRBD1 (6 bases). From germline, CDR1 is SGHNT and CDR2 YYREEE (reference sequence). The V end lost 3 bases, the J end lost 8 bases, and 17 bases lay between the germline ends. This CDR3 is 14 amino acids long. CDR3 DNA: TGTGCCAGCAGCTCCACCGGGACAACTCGGGGCTACACCTTC. Protein: CASSSTGTTRGYTF.

The rearrangement uses TRBV2 and TRBJ2-1; 7 positions agree with TRBD2. This CDR3 has 14 amino acids. Germline V gene data show CDR1 as SNHLY and CDR2 as FYNNEI. V was pared by 6 bases and J by 8 bases, with 10 bases of the junction left unmatched. CDR3: CASRSSGSIDEQFF. The CDR3 region has the DNA TGTGCCAGCAGATCTAGCGGAAGTATCGATGAGCAGTTCTTC.

V gene TRBV12-5 combines with J gene TRBJ2-7; TRBD2 is a possible D gene (6 bases). The CDR3 covers 15 residues. CDR1 and CDR2 from the germline V gene are LGHNT and FRNRAP. Deletions cut 4 bases from V and 5 bases from J, with 18 bases between. This CDR3 reads CASGWGTADVHEQYF. As DNA, the CDR3 is TGTGCTAGTGGTTGGGGGACTGCAGATGTCCACGAGCAGTACTTC.

This chain links TRBV7-6 with TRBJ1-2; 7 bases map to TRBD1. From germline, CDR1 is SGHVS and CDR2 FNYEAQ. J gave up 7 bases and V 3 bases, and 11 bases lay outside the gene matches. This CDR3 has 15 residues. The CDR3 DNA reads TGTGCCAGCAGCTTTAATGCAGGGGGTAGGGGTGGCTACACCTTC. This gives the protein CASSFNAGGRGGYTF.

Here the CDR3 reads CASSKRKRGVNEKLFF. Here the CDR3 DNA reads TGTGCCAGCAGCAAAAGGAAGCGGGGGGTTAATGAAAAACTGTTTTTT. J is TRBJ1-4 and V is TRBV21-1. TRBV21-1 is reported as a pseudogene. The length of the CDR3 is 16 residues.

The chain uses TRBV6-1 and TRBJ1-3; 7 nucleotides match TRBD1. This CDR3 has 17 residues. Trimming removed 4 bases from V and 0 bases from J; junction bases left unmatched: 9. Germline lookup yields CDR1 MNHNS and CDR2 SASEGT. CDR3 residues: CASSGQLTGPSGNTIYF. DNA of the CDR3: TGTGCCAGCAGTGGTCAATTGACAGGGCCCTCTGGAAACACCATATATTTT.

The CDR3 sequence: CASSLGWAPDTQYF. The CDR3 DNA sequence: TGTGCCAGCAGCTTGGGATGGGCCCCAGATACGCAGTATTTT. The rearrangement links TRBV5-6 to TRBJ2-3; D is unclear. The CDR3 consists of 14 residues. V was trimmed by 0 bases and J by 4 bases, leaving 9 bases between them. CDR1 and CDR2 (germline): SGHDT, YYEEEE.

This sequence joins TRBV7-9 and TRBJ1-1, with TRBD1 identical over 8 bases. This CDR3 is built from 12 residues. Trimming at V came to 5 bases and at J to 7 bases, leaving 3 bases not matched to a gene. Germline V gene data show CDR1 as SEHNR and CDR2 as FQNEAQ (reference sequence). The CDR3 nucleotides read TGTGCCAGCAGCAGCACAGGGGGTGAAGCTTTCTTT. This gives the protein CASSSTGGEAFF.

This chain uses TRBV28 with TRBJ2-7; D is ambiguous. V gave up 7 bases and J gave up 1 base, with 8 bases separating them. The CDR3 sequence is 12 residues long. The germline V gene encodes CDR1 MDHEN and CDR2 SYDVKM. In DNA, the CDR3 is TGTGCCAGCATCAACAGATCCTACGAGCAGTACTTC. The encoded protein is CASINRSYEQYF.

The chain recombines TRBV4-3 with TRBJ2-5, with 9 bases that match TRBD1. The CDR3 consists of 16 residues. CDR1 is LGHNA and CDR2 is YSLEER in the germline V gene. V dropped 4 bases and J dropped 5; count of bases not matched to a gene: 11. This chain's CDR3 is CASSPGTGGVRETQYF. CDR3 DNA: TGCGCCAGCAGCCCAGGTACAGGGGGCGTTCGGGAGACCCAGTACTTC.

V and J are TRBV5-6 and TRBJ1-6, with D uncertain. Germline V gene sequence: CDR1 SGHDT, CDR2 YYEEEE. Trimming cost V 4 bases and J 0 bases, with 8 bases left between them. The CDR3 contains 15 residues. For the CDR3, the DNA is TGTGCCAGCAGCAGAGGTGGCTCCTATAATTCACCCCTCCACTTT. Translation gives CASSRGGSYNSPLHF.

The rearrangement links TRBV7-3 to TRBJ2-2; a possible D gene is TRBD1 (6 bases). Germline CDR1 and CDR2: SGHTA and FQGTGA. V gave up 4 bases and J gave up 6 bases, with 9 bases separating them. There are 13 residues in the CDR3. As DNA, the CDR3 is TGTGCCAGCAGCTCAAGGACAGCCGGGGAGCTGTTTTTT. It translates to CASSSRTAGELFF.

The chain combines TRBV6-5 with TRBJ1-4; possibly TRBD1 for D (6 bases). Germline CDR1 reads MNHEY; CDR2 reads SVGAGI. The CDR3 is made up of 15 amino acids. Deletions cut 0 bases from V and 6 bases from J, with 11 bases between. The CDR3 region is CASSYSGALDEKLFF. The CDR3 DNA reads TGTGCCAGCAGTTACTCGGGGGCTTTGGATGAAAAACTGTTTTTT.

The chain links TRBV5-5 to TRBJ1-6; 9 bases map to TRBD1. With V trimmed by 4 bases and J by 0 bases, 5 bases remained unmatched. CDR3 length equals 17 residues. From germline, CDR1 is SGHKS and CDR2 YYEKEE (reference sequence). CDR3 in DNA: TGTGCCAGCAGCCGGACAGGGGCAGGCTCCTATAATTCACCCCTCCACTTT. Its protein product is CASSRTGAGSYNSPLHF.

This clone occurred a few times. The chain recombines TRBV5-1 with TRBJ1-1; D call uncertain. The V end was cut by 0 bases, the J end by 1 base, with 13 bases between. Per the germline V gene, CDR1 is SGHRS and CDR2 is YFSETQ. This CDR3 contains 16 residues. The CDR3 spells CASSLEWVGRNTEAFF. Written as DNA, the CDR3 is TGCGCCAGCAGCTTGGAGTGGGTAGGGAGGAACACTGAAGCTTTCTTT.

V and J are TRBV5-1 and TRBJ2-5, with a possible D match to TRBD2 (5 bases). The assigned J gene may be wrong: the sequence end matches TRBJ2-7 better. The CDR3 contains 14 residues. CDR1 and CDR2 (germline): SGHRS, YFSETQ. CDR3 amino acids: CASSLAGSSYEQYF. The CDR3 DNA follows: TGCGCCAGCAGCTTGGCGGGGAGCTCCTACGAGCAGTACTTC.

The chain is built from TRBV4-1 and TRBJ2-7; 11 nucleotides match TRBD2. Germline V CDR1 and CDR2: MGHRA, YSYEKL. The CDR3 contains 17 residues. V was pared by 1 base and J by 1 base, with 6 bases of the junction left unmatched. The CDR3 sequence is CASSQGPSGGRSYEQYF. CDR3 nucleotides: TGCGCCAGCAGCCAAGGGCCTAGCGGGGGGCGGTCCTACGAGCAGTACTTC.

The CDR3 nucleotides are TGTGCCAGCAGAGGGGGATATAGCAATCAGCCCCAGCATTTT. It yields the protein CASRGGYSNQPQHF. This chain joins TRBV6-5 and TRBJ1-5; weak D call: TRBD1 (6 bases). This CDR3 spans 14 amino acids. V was pared by 6 bases and J by 0 bases, with 9 bases between. Germline loops: CDR1 MNHEY, CDR2 SVGAGI.

This chain uses TRBV4-2 with TRBJ2-3; 7 bases map to TRBD2. The J segment lost 1 base and the V segment lost 3 bases, leaving 4 bases of the junction unmatched. Germline V gene lookup returns CDR1 LGHNA and CDR2 YNFKEQ. This CDR3 has 15 residues. CDR3 in amino acids: CASSHSAGRTDTQYF. The CDR3 DNA follows: TGTGCCAGCAGCCACTCAGCGGGGCGCACAGATACGCAGTATTTT.

The V call is TRBV27, the J call TRBJ2-3; no reliable D call. Looked up from germline, CDR1 is MNHEY and CDR2 is SMNVEV (reference sequence). This CDR3 spans 13 amino acids. The V and J ends lost 8 bases and 2 bases respectively, with 11 bases between them. CDR3 region: CASGPGSTDTQYF. The CDR3 coding sequence is TGTGCCAGCGGCCCCGGGTCCACAGATACGCAGTATTTT.

The J gene is TRBJ1-1, the V gene TRBV27, with TRBD1 as a possible D gene (6 bases). V gave up 6 bases and J gave up 2 bases, with 16 bases separating them. The CDR3 is made up of 15 amino acids. Germline CDR1 is MNHEY and CDR2 is SMNVEV (reference sequence). Written as DNA, the CDR3 is TGTGCCAGCAGCCCCCGAAACAGGGTTAACACTGAAGCTTTCTTT. This encodes CASSPRNRVNTEAFF.

The chain recombines TRBV4-1 with TRBJ1-5; 11 bases are a match to TRBD1. V was clipped by 0 bases and J by 4 bases; unmatched bases: 20. From germline, CDR1 is MGHRA and CDR2 YSYEKL. CDR3 length: 22 residues. The DNA of the CDR3 is TGCGCCAGCAGCCAAGACGTTTTGAGAGGACAGGGGGCCGGGGTTAGTAATCAGCCCCAGCATTTT. Translating gives CASSQDVLRGQGAGVSNQPQHF.